The subject of this entry is one T cell receptor (beta chain). This clone has just a few counts. Its antigen remains undetermined. Base quality data are lacking; no much larger clone is found one base away. The entry originates in a study of blood T cell repertoires in COVID-19 (dated by TCRdb to about 2020). Study-wide context: Samples covering the acute and convalescent phases of COVID-19 were provided by collaborators in the United States, Italy and Spain. Samples came from the ongoing ImmuneRACE study (first 160 participants) plus 1,254 subjects from 6 global collaborators. Nearly every sample came with metadata listing a de-identified subject ID, COVID-19 status, age in years and sex. HLA class I and class II types, where available, came from metadata supplied by the sample provider rather than from assay-based typing. Subjects who had been exposed to COVID-19, were actively infected with it, or had recovered from it provided the deeply sampled blood TCRbeta repertoires that made up the dataset. The repertoires were released in a freely available public database intended as a resource for research on the immune response to SARS-CoV-2. The prospective study material was composed of cDNA or gDNA derived from T cells, B-cell-depleted T cells, or PBMCs.

TCRbeta CDR3 regions were amplified from genomic DNA by means of the immunoSEQ Assay, a bias-controlled multiplex PCR. Per the original workflow: The number of nucleated cells in each sample was estimated from the amplification of reference gene primers within the assay. To quantify the absolute abundance of each unique TCRbeta CDR3 rearrangement, sequence reads were collapsed and filtered. For each sample, productive Simpson clonality was calculated as the square root of Simpson's diversity index across productive rearrangements. Sourced from immuneACCESS, this table was stored by TCRdb with only in-frame sequences that have V and J called. A share of the clones is absent; for the studies checked, an unresolved V gene accounts for under half, and the remainder has no known explanation. For V, J and clone size, that table is used; D and trimming come from the DNA. Present in this sample are about 50,000 clones, about 90% of which were seen just once. The ten largest clones represent more than 9.5% of the sample.

Each collaborating institution followed its own protocols to collect whole blood in K2EDTA tubes. For TCRbeta analysis, collaborators shipped samples as frozen whole blood, isolated PBMCs, or DNA extracted from either of those sample types. CDR1 MGHRA and CDR2 YSYEKL are derived from the germline V gene. V drops 0 bases and J drops 1 base, leaving 9 bases in between. Measured from the cysteine to the phenylalanine, the CDR3 is 16 residues long. Left in the record is the CDR3 DNA by itself, 48 bases read in frame from the first base. Broad study findings and their caveats: The amount of clinical and demographic metadata varied by source and participant and was provided uncurated.

Sequencing input: peripheral blood. The rearranged chain carries TRBV4-1 and TRBJ2-2; the D gene is perhaps TRBD2, from 5 matching bases. This sequence was found in a human donor with active COVID-19. The donor label of this sample is uncertain. The CDR3 protein: CASSQDTGVNTGELFF. The nucleotide sequence is TGCGCCAGCAGCCAAGATACCGGGGTGAACACCGGGGAGCTGTTTTTT.